Listed here are 14 T cell receptor beta chains from one sample, sequenced in a study of blood T cell repertoires in COVID-19. Only in-frame clones appear in the TCRdb table, and some are missing; sequencing was by immunoSEQ multiplex PCR. This table has about 120,000 clones, around 78% appearing once. Sequencing was done on a sample of peripheral blood. The origin of the receptors is a man between 65 and 85 years old with acute or convalescent COVID-19.

This chain uses TRBV7-9 with TRBJ2-5; no clear D gene. V was clipped by 5 bases and J by 1 base, with 11 bases between them. CDR1 SEHNR and CDR2 FQNEAQ come from the germline V gene (reference sequence). CDR3 length: 14 amino acids. The CDR3 here is CASSPRNFQETQYF. CDR3 DNA sequence: TGTGCCAGCAGCCCCAGGAACTTCCAAGAGACCCAGTACTTC.

This chain uses TRBV7-2 with TRBJ2-7; D is ambiguous. The ends were cut back, 5 bases at V and 1 base at J, with 12 bases in the middle. In germline, CDR1 is SGHTA, CDR2 FQGNSA. The CDR3 length is 14 residues. CDR3 amino acids: CASSRSALSYEQYF. CDR3 nucleotides: TGTGCCAGCAGCCGGAGCGCCCTGTCCTACGAGCAGTACTTC.

The chain joins TRBV5-1 to TRBJ1-2; no firm D call. The V end was cut by 0 bases, the J end by 0 bases, with 3 bases between. Per the germline V gene, CDR1 is SGHRS and CDR2 is YFSETQ. This CDR3 is built from 13 residues. The CDR3 bases are TGCGCCAGCAGCTTGGCCTCTAACTATGGCTACACCTTC. As protein: CASSLASNYGYTF.

The rearrangement links TRBV4-3 to TRBJ1-2, with D uncertain. Trimming took off 1 base at V and 2 bases at J, with 11 bases between the two ends. CDR1 is LGHNA and CDR2 is YSLEER in the germline V gene. CDR3 length: 15 residues. The CDR3: CASSQGGGGNYGYTF. The CDR3 DNA is TGCGCCAGCAGCCAAGGGGGAGGTGGGAACTATGGCTACACCTTC.

The rearrangement joins TRBV7-3 to TRBJ2-1; 8 nucleotides agree with TRBD1. CDR3 size: 13 residues. CDR1 and CDR2 (germline): SGHTA, FQGTGA. The V gene end was trimmed by 4 bases and the J gene end by 8 bases; junction bases not matched to a gene: 4. CDR3 nucleotide sequence: TGTGCCAGCAGCTCAGGACAGGGCGATGAGCAGTTCTTC. It specifies CASSSGQGDEQFF.

There are a few counts of this clone. The chain combines TRBV5-1 with TRBJ1-6; 7 nucleotides agree with TRBD1. The germline CDR1 and CDR2 sequences are SGHRS and YFSETQ. V lost 5 bases and J lost 7; bases outside the gene matches: 6. The CDR3 is 14 amino acids. For the CDR3, the DNA is TGCGCCAGCAGGGTACAGGGGTCGAATTCACCCCTCCACTTT. Residues: CASRVQGSNSPLHF. The full variable domain, its missing parts supplied by reference TRBV5-1 and TRBJ1-6, is KAGVTQTPRYLIKTRGQQVTLSCSPISGHRSVSWYQQTPGQGLQFLFEYFSETQRNKGNFPGRFSGRQFSNSRSEMNVSTLELGDSALYLCASRVQGSNSPLHFGNGTRLTVT.

V and J are TRBV7-9 and TRBJ1-5; perhaps TRBD1 as D (6 bases). The ends were cut back, 0 bases at V and 3 bases at J, with 9 bases in the middle. The germline V gene encodes CDR1 SEHNR and CDR2 FQNEAQ (reference sequence). The CDR3 is made up of 15 amino acids. CDR3 sequence reads: CASSLARGPNQPQHF. The CDR3, as DNA: TGTGCCAGCAGCTTAGCCAGGGGCCCCAATCAGCCCCAGCATTTT.

The J gene is TRBJ1-5, the V gene TRBV19; the D gene is possibly TRBD1 (5 bases). The CDR3 is made up of 15 amino acids. Deletions cut 6 bases from V and 1 base from J, with 13 bases between. From germline, CDR1 is LNHDA and CDR2 SQIVND (reference sequence). The CDR3: CASRGLRVSNQPQHF. The DNA for the CDR3 is TGTGCCAGTAGGGGACTCAGGGTGAGCAATCAGCCCCAGCATTTT.

This chain connects TRBV5-1 to TRBJ2-7; 8 nucleotides line up with TRBD2. The germline V gene has CDR1 SGHRS and CDR2 YFSETQ. This CDR3 region has 17 residues. Trimming at V came to 4 bases and at J to 0 bases, leaving 12 bases not matched to a gene. The CDR3 region is CASSPLVRAGASYEQYF. CDR3 DNA: TGCGCCAGCAGCCCTTTGGTAAGAGCGGGGGCCTCCTACGAGCAGTACTTC.

This chain links TRBV6-5 with TRBJ2-5, with D possibly being TRBD1 (5 bases). V was cut by 7 bases and J by 4 bases, with 16 bases left in between. The CDR3 sequence is 14 residues long. Per germline, CDR1 MNHEY and CDR2 SVGAGI. This CDR3 reads CASTVGASVETQYF. DNA for the CDR3: TGTGCCAGCACGGTAGGGGCATCGGTAGAGACCCAGTACTTC.

This chain uses TRBV5-6 with TRBJ1-4; a possible D gene is TRBD1 (6 bases). The CDR3 contains 14 residues. Germline V gene sequence: CDR1 SGHDT, CDR2 YYEEEE. The V end lost 0 bases, the J end lost 8 bases, and 11 bases lay between the germline ends. CDR3 DNA sequence: TGTGCCAGCAGCTTGGAGGGGGTTCTCGAAAAACTGTTTTTT. Amino acids: CASSLEGVLEKLFF.

The gene calls are TRBV5-5 and TRBJ1-5, with TRBD1 matching 8 bases. The CDR3 is made up of 14 amino acids. V gave up 2 bases and J gave up 5 bases; unmatched junction bases: 3. Germline-derived CDR1 and CDR2 are SGHKS and YYEKEE (reference sequence). This CDR3 reads CASSLQTGDQPQHF. In DNA form, the CDR3 reads TGTGCCAGCAGCTTACAGACAGGGGATCAGCCCCAGCATTTT.

The V call is TRBV5-1, the J call TRBJ2-5, with 7 bases identical to TRBD2. The germline V gene has CDR1 SGHRS and CDR2 YFSETQ. The V segment lost 0 bases and the J segment 5 bases; nucleotides outside the gene matches: 16. The CDR3 has 18 amino acids. The CDR3 sequence is CASSLAGLAAFLGETQYF. Written as DNA, the CDR3 is TGCGCCAGCAGCTTGGCCGGTCTAGCGGCATTTTTGGGGGAGACCCAGTACTTC.

The chain has TRBV5-1 and TRBJ1-2, with 7 positions matching TRBD1. The CDR3 covers 21 residues. Unmatched junction bases numbered 20, after V lost 0 bases and J lost 0 bases. The germline CDR1 and CDR2 sequences are SGHRS and YFSETQ. This chain's CDR3 is CASSLDGRTGAQPLSNYGYTF. Written as DNA, the CDR3 is TGCGCCAGCAGCTTGGATGGGCGAACAGGGGCCCAGCCCCTTTCTAACTATGGCTACACCTTC.